Sequencing of this T cell receptor (beta chain) was carried out in a study of control samples from healthy donors and cancer patients. TCRdb keeps only in-frame clones here, not all; method: immunoSEQ multiplex PCR. The repertoire holds 190,000 or so clones, about 93% seen once, with more than 1.1% in the top ten. Trimming cost V 0 bases and J 0 bases, with 8 bases left between them. The CDR3 runs to 15 residues. Germline V CDR1 and CDR2: ENHRY, SYGVKD. The sample comprised blood. This TCR derives from a man between 18 and 29 years old in good health. The chain couples TRBV10-3 to TRBJ1-1; no definite D call. Here the CDR3 DNA reads TGTGCCATCAGTGAGTCGGCGGTAATGAACACTGAAGCTTTCTTT. Encoded protein: CAISESAVMNTEAFF.